This record looks at one T cell receptor (beta chain) sequence and its context. Using immunoSEQ multiplex PCR, the repertoire was profiled, and TCRdb retains in-frame clones only, with some absent. The sample lists over 200,000 clones, roughly 85% occurring once. The entry originates in a study of cytomegalovirus exposure and HLA in healthy donors. Trimming left V 0 bases short and J 6 bases short, with 10 bases between. The CDR3 covers 14 residues. Germline V gives CDR1 MGHDK, CDR2 SYGVNS. The chain carries TRBV25-1 and TRBJ2-3; D call uncertain. The sequence was collected from a woman between 18 and 29 years old in good health and CMV-seronegative. Sequenced input: PBMCs. CDR3 coding DNA: TGTGCCAGCAGTGAATATCGCGTTTCCGATACGCAGTATTTT. It is translated as CASSEYRVSDTQYF.